This entry is about one T cell receptor (beta chain). Its cognate antigen has yet to be identified. Base qualities were left out, and no much larger clone turns up one base away. At diagnosis, peripheral blood, uninvolved tumor-adjacent lung and tumor were collected and were preserved as a mix of fresh-frozen and FFPE material. For TCR repertoire profiling, blood samples were analyzed in the form of peripheral blood mononuclear cells. From the cysteine up to the phenylalanine, the CDR3 has a length of 15 residues. Left in the record is the CDR3 DNA by itself, 45 bases read in frame from the first base. V is trimmed back by 0 bases and J by 4 bases, and the junction contains 2 bases that no gene match accounts for. The germline V gene sets CDR1 to MGHRA and CDR2 to YSYEKL. These data belong to a study of T cells in localized non-small cell lung cancer (dated by TCRdb to the early 2020s). Background on the whole study: The study analyzed T cell repertoires of hundreds of early-stage NSCLC patients, comparing tumors and uninvolved tumor-adjacent lungs. The cohort consisted of 236 treatment-naive NSCLC patients whose localized lung tumors had been resected. Of the NSCLC patients, roughly 130 were male and around 97 were female, and the mean age was about 69 years. What the work shows at the level of the full study, not this receptor alone: The highest T cell clonality was observed in uninvolved tumor-adjacent lung, where clonality exceeded that of tumor, suggesting that antigenic responses were more focused in uninvolved tumor-adjacent lung. Multi-region tumor sequencing was not performed, so intratumor heterogeneity could not be excluded. Because the study design was exploratory, TCR variables were selected using unadjusted p-values without false-discovery rate correction. A median of roughly 56 of the top 100 tumor clones were detected in paired uninvolved adjacent lung, and around 30 of these tumor clones were also found among the top 100 clones of the paired uninvolved adjacent lung. Higher T cell density in blood was associated with longer overall survival, whereas higher clonality in adjacent lung was associated with shorter survival.

The immunoSEQ Assay was used to sequence TCR beta CDR3 regions from DNA. On the study's bioinformatics: To compute T cell density, TCR beta template counts were normalized to usable DNA, which was estimated by amplifying housekeeping genes. Richness was estimated using the preseqR package, with extrapolation to 400,000 templates for PBMC samples and to 120,000 templates for tissue samples. Clonality was calculated as one minus Pielou's evenness. Tissue-enriched TCRs were identified by differential abundance testing using productive amino-acid clonotypes, minimum total count 5 and alpha 0.1. Repertoire overlap between compartments was quantified with the Jaccard Index and Morisita Overlap Index. GLIPH grouped TCR beta CDR3s together with public tetramer-defined viral CDR3s, and a viral motif had to include at least three viral sequences and also show V-gene enrichment. This is the immuneACCESS table as TCRdb keeps it, with only in-frame sequences that have V and J called. A part of the clones is gone; compared with another copy, unresolved V genes explain less than half, and the rest is unexplained. That table is the source of V, J and clone size, and D and trimming were worked out from the DNA. For this sample the table gives 19,000 or so clones, of which more than 70% were detected only once. The ten most abundant clones make up just under 35% of the sample.

The input for sequencing was peripheral blood, taken before any cancer treatment. The TCR originated in an older male donor with stage III lung adenocarcinoma. The rearranged chain carries TRBV4-1 and TRBJ2-2; TRBD1 fits 7 bases in the junction. The CDR3: CASSQDSGGTGELFF. The DNA sequence is TGCGCCAGCAGCCAAGATTCAGGGGGCACCGGGGAGCTGTTTTTT.